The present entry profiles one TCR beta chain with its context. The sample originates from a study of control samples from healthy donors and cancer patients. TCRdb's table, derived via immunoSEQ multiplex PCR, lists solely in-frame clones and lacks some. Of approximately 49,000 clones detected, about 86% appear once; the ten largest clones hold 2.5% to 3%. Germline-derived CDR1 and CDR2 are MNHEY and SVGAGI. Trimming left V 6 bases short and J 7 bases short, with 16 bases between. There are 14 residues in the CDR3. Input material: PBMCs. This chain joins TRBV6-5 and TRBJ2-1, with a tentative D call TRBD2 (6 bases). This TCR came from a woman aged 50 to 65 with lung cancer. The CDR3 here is CASRERGGENEQFF. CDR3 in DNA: TGTGCCAGCAGAGAGAGGGGAGGTGAAAATGAGCAGTTCTTC.